The 29 T cell receptor beta chains below all came from one sample that was sequenced in a study of blood T cell repertoires in COVID-19. Clones were sequenced by immunoSEQ multiplex PCR, and TCRdb holds only the in-frame ones, with some missing. The sample includes fewer than 110,000 clones, over 65% of them seen just once. Input material: peripheral blood. These receptors all stem from a human donor in a cohort sampled during active COVID-19.

V is TRBV7-2 and J is TRBJ2-7; 7 nucleotides match TRBD1. Germline V gene sequence: CDR1 SGHTA, CDR2 FQGNSA. The CDR3 has 15 residues. V shed 3 bases and J 7 bases; nucleotides not matched to a gene: 12. DNA of the CDR3: TGTGCCAGCAGCTTCTCCTCTACGACAGGGCAGGAGCAGTACTTC. It translates to CASSFSSTTGQEQYF.

The rearrangement joins TRBV19 to TRBJ2-3; perhaps TRBD2 as D (6 bases). Trimming removed 3 bases at V and 2 bases at J, with 9 bases between. The germline gives CDR1 LNHDA, CDR2 SQIVND (reference sequence). The CDR3 contains 14 residues. This CDR3 reads CASSISGSTDTQYF. CDR3 DNA sequence: TGTGCCAGTAGTATTAGCGGATCCACAGATACGCAGTATTTT.

The V gene is TRBV7-2, the J gene TRBJ1-2, with 7 bases matching TRBD1. V dropped 2 bases and J dropped 5; count of bases not matched to a gene: 8. This CDR3 spans 15 amino acids. The V gene's germline CDR1 is SGHTA and CDR2 FQGNSA. The CDR3 nucleotides read TGTGCCAGCAGCTTAAATAAGGGGGCGCGGTATGGCTACACCTTC. Translated, it gives CASSLNKGARYGYTF.

The chain combines TRBV5-1 with TRBJ2-3; TRBD2 aligns across 14 bases. Per germline, CDR1 SGHRS and CDR2 YFSETQ. Unmatched junction bases numbered 0, after V lost 0 bases and J lost 0 bases. There are 17 residues in the CDR3. The CDR3 protein is CASSLGLAGGSTDTQYF. As DNA, the CDR3 is TGCGCCAGCAGCTTGGGACTAGCGGGGGGGAGCACAGATACGCAGTATTTT.

This clone was found a few times. The chain combines TRBV7-2 with TRBJ1-2, with TRBD1 identical over 8 bases. Germline V lookup: CDR1 SGHTA, CDR2 FQGNSA. V dropped 5 bases and J dropped 8; count of bases not matched to a gene: 10. The CDR3 contains 14 residues. CDR3 DNA sequence: TGTGCCAGCAGCCAAACCCCGACAGGGGTAGGCTACACCTTC. It codes for CASSQTPTGVGYTF.

The chain links TRBV27 to TRBJ2-7, with D perhaps matching TRBD1 (5 bases). Germline assignment: CDR1 MNHEY and CDR2 SMNVEV (reference sequence). CDR3 length: 16 amino acids. The germline V and J ends were trimmed by 0 bases and 3 bases, with 15 bases remaining between them. CDR3 in amino acids: CASSLSWGGTYYEQYF. For the CDR3, the DNA is TGTGCCAGCAGTTTATCCTGGGGCGGTACATACTACGAGCAGTACTTC.

This clone has just a few counts. The chain recombines TRBV6-6 with TRBJ2-3; unclear D gene. The CDR3 has 11 residues. V lost 6 bases and J 2 bases, leaving 3 bases between the germline ends. Germline V gene data show CDR1 as MNHNY and CDR2 as SVGAGI (reference sequence). The CDR3 DNA sequence: TGTGCCAGCAGCTCCACAGATACGCAGTATTTT. Protein sequence: CASSSTDTQYF.

The chain combines TRBV27 with TRBJ2-7, with 9 bases matching TRBD1. Germline assignment: CDR1 MNHEY and CDR2 SMNVEV (reference sequence). Trimming took 0 bases from V and 5 from J; bases not matched to a gene: 5. The CDR3 runs to 15 residues. CDR3 coding DNA: TGTGCCAGCAGTTTATCTGCGGGGACAGGGAACGAGCAGTACTTC. Protein product: CASSLSAGTGNEQYF.

The genes are TRBV5-1 and TRBJ2-5; 11 nucleotides match TRBD2. The CDR3 extends over 18 amino acids. Germline V CDR1 and CDR2: SGHRS, YFSETQ. With 2 bases clipped from V and 5 bases from J, the junction kept 14 bases outside the gene matches. CDR3 in amino acids: CASSLGTSGGKSVETQYF. The CDR3 nucleotides read TGCGCCAGCAGCTTAGGCACTAGCGGGGGTAAGAGTGTGGAGACCCAGTACTTC.

The chain recombines TRBV6-6 with TRBJ1-5; TRBD1 agrees at 10 bases. CDR1 is MNHNY, CDR2 SVGAGI, per germline (reference sequence). The ends lost 4 bases at V and 2 bases at J; junction bases unmatched: 5. The CDR3 totals 16 residues. The CDR3 spells CASSSGQGGGNQPQHF. Here the CDR3 DNA reads TGTGCCAGCAGTTCAGGACAGGGGGGGGGCAATCAGCCCCAGCATTTT.

This clone was found a few times. The chain has TRBV20-1 and TRBJ2-7; weak D call: TRBD1 (6 bases). Trimming pared 6 bases from V and 5 bases from J, leaving 8 bases between. CDR1 is DFQATT, CDR2 SNEGSKA, per germline (reference sequence). The CDR3 is 10 amino acids. CDR3 amino acids: CSARQDEQYF. The CDR3 DNA sequence: TGCAGTGCAAGACAGGACGAGCAGTACTTC.

J is TRBJ2-1 and V is TRBV29-1, with D perhaps TRBD1 (5 bases). Trimming stripped 3 bases from V and 7 bases from J, with 16 bases between. The CDR3 has 14 residues. In germline, CDR1 is SQVTM, CDR2 ANQGSEA. CDR3 DNA: TGCAGCGTTGATGGTGCAGGGATCTATAATGAGCAGTTCTTC. Translated, it gives CSVDGAGIYNEQFF.

The chain combines TRBV9 with TRBJ2-2; tentative D call: TRBD2 (6 bases). CDR1 is SGDLS and CDR2 is YYNGEE in the germline V gene. CDR3 length equals 15 residues. Trimming pared 0 bases from V and 7 bases from J, leaving 13 bases between. The CDR3 sequence: CASSVGGDGIGELFF. The CDR3 bases are TGTGCCAGCAGCGTAGGGGGGGATGGCATCGGGGAGCTGTTTTTT.

The chain combines TRBV5-5 with TRBJ2-1; TRBD2 agrees at 7 bases. The CDR3 contains 15 residues. Trimming took 1 base from V and 7 from J; bases not matched to a gene: 8. Germline CDR1 SGHKS, CDR2 YYEKEE (reference sequence). CDR3 nucleotide sequence: TGTGCCAGCAGCTTGTCTGGGGAGGGGCATAATGAGCAGTTCTTC. It codes for CASSLSGEGHNEQFF.

This chain links TRBV27 with TRBJ2-5; 7 nucleotides line up with TRBD1. Germline values: CDR1 MNHEY, CDR2 SMNVEV (reference sequence). The CDR3 is 15 residues long. J gave up 1 base and V 7 bases, and 9 bases lay outside the gene matches. The CDR3 nucleotides are TGTGCCAGCAAACCATTGGGACAGTTCCAAGAGACCCAGTACTTC. This translates into CASKPLGQFQETQYF.

V and J are TRBV2 and TRBJ1-5; D not resolved. Germline loops: CDR1 SNHLY, CDR2 FYNNEI. CDR3 size: 14 residues. Trimming shortened V by 4 bases and J by 1 base, and 8 bases separated the two germline ends. CDR3 in DNA: TGTGCCAGCAGTGTCAGAAAGAGCAATCAGCCCCAGCATTTT. Translated, it gives CASSVRKSNQPQHF.

The V call is TRBV19, the J call TRBJ2-3; D might be TRBD1 (6 bases). CDR3 size: 17 residues. Germline-derived CDR1 and CDR2 are LNHDA and SQIVND (reference sequence). V lost 5 bases and J 1 base, leaving 19 bases between the germline ends. CDR3 amino acids: CASSPWTAIDRTDTQYF. Here the CDR3 DNA reads TGTGCCAGTAGTCCCTGGACAGCCATCGACCGCACAGATACGCAGTATTTT.

The V gene is TRBV6-5, the J gene TRBJ1-5, with D perhaps matching TRBD1 (5 bases). This CDR3 has 14 residues. Germline V lookup: CDR1 MNHEY, CDR2 SVGAGI. Trimming took 10 bases from V and 1 from J, leaving 14 bases between them. CDR3 protein: CATRETSSNQPQHF. The CDR3 DNA follows: TGTGCCACCAGGGAGACCTCAAGCAATCAGCCCCAGCATTTT.

This clone came up a few times. The V and J genes are TRBV2 and TRBJ1-1; D uncertain. The V end was cut by 8 bases, the J end by 0 bases, with 16 bases between. This CDR3 has 15 amino acids. In germline, CDR1 is SNHLY, CDR2 FYNNEI. The CDR3 DNA reads as TGTGCCAGCGGGAGGACGGTAAACATGAACACTGAAGCTTTCTTT. It translates to CASGRTVNMNTEAFF. Combining the CDR3 with reference TRBV2 and TRBJ1-1 gives the whole variable domain EPEVTQTPSHQVTQMGQEVILRCVPISNHLYFYWYRQILGQKVEFLVSFYNNEISEKSEIFDDQFSVERPDGSNFTLKIRSTKLEDSAMYFCASGRTVNMNTEAFFGQGTRLTVV.

The genes are TRBV3-1 (or the pseudogene TRBV3-2) and TRBJ2-5; 8 nucleotides match TRBD2. CDR3 length equals 17 residues. V dropped 0 bases and J dropped 6; count of bases not matched to a gene: 12. Germline CDR1 LGHDT, CDR2 YNNKEL (reference sequence). The CDR3 DNA reads TGTGCCAGCAGCCAAGATGCGGGAACGGGGGGGCCGAAGACCCAGTACTTC. Amino acid sequence: CASSQDAGTGGPKTQYF.

The chain recombines TRBV10-2 with TRBJ2-3; 9 bases are a match to TRBD2. Germline V lookup: CDR1 WSHSY, CDR2 SAAADI. With V trimmed by 0 bases and J by 5 bases, 6 bases remained unmatched. There are 16 residues in the CDR3. CDR3 in DNA: TGCGCCAGCAGTGAGTCGGGGACTAGCAGGGGAGATACGCAGTATTTT. Translated: CASSESGTSRGDTQYF.

CDR3 residues: CASRDRDSRHEQYF. The CDR3 nucleotides are TGTGCCAGCAGGGACAGGGATTCCCGTCACGAGCAGTACTTC. This chain connects TRBV2 to TRBJ2-7; 8 positions agree with TRBD1. Germline CDR1 and CDR2: SNHLY and FYNNEI. The junction had 9 bases not matched to a gene; V was cut back by 6 bases and J by 5 bases. This CDR3 has 14 amino acids.

This rearrangement joins TRBV4-1 to TRBJ1-6; D gene uncertain. V was shortened by 4 bases and J by 5 bases, with 9 bases between the two germline ends. The germline CDR1 and CDR2 sequences are MGHRA and YSYEKL. This CDR3 spans 14 amino acids. In nucleotides, the CDR3 is TGCGCCAGCAGCCTACTACTGGATAATTCACCCCTCCACTTT. Protein sequence: CASSLLLDNSPLHF.

The chain is built from TRBV27 and TRBJ1-2; 11 nucleotides match TRBD1. The CDR3 has 14 amino acids. The V segment lost 4 bases and the J segment 7 bases; nucleotides outside the gene matches: 5. CDR1 and CDR2 (germline): MNHEY, SMNVEV (reference sequence). The CDR3 DNA reads as TGTGCCAGCAGTTGGGGACAGGGGGAGGGTGGCTACACCTTC. Amino acids: CASSWGQGEGGYTF.

V usage is TRBV5-1 and J usage is TRBJ2-3; no reliable D call. The CDR3 sequence is 15 residues long. CDR1 SGHRS and CDR2 YFSETQ come from the germline V gene. V was clipped by 0 bases and J by 3 bases, with 11 bases between them. The CDR3 bases are TGCGCCAGCAGCTTGGAACTATCCAGTACAGATACGCAGTATTTT. Translating gives CASSLELSSTDTQYF.

The CDR3 sequence: CASSSRTDYSNQPQHF. The CDR3 bases are TGTGCCAGCAGTTCCAGGACCGACTATAGCAATCAGCCCCAGCATTTT. V usage is TRBV6-2 or TRBV6-3 and J usage is TRBJ1-5, with D uncertain. Germline values: CDR1 MNHEY, CDR2 SVGEGT. Trimming cost V 4 bases and J 0 bases, with 13 bases left between them. The CDR3 contains 16 residues.

This chain connects TRBV9 to TRBJ2-7; no reliable D call. The length of the CDR3 is 14 residues. Germline V lookup: CDR1 SGDLS, CDR2 YYNGEE. With 0 bases removed from V and 0 bases from J, the gap between germline ends came to 7 bases. The CDR3 region has the DNA TGTGCCAGCAGCGTAGGACAAGCCTCCTACGAGCAGTACTTC. Translation gives CASSVGQASYEQYF. The whole variable domain, filled in from reference TRBV9 and TRBJ2-7, reads DSGVTQTPKHLITATGQRVTLRCSPRSGDLSVYWYQQSLDQGLQFLIQYYNGEERAKGNILERFSAQQFPDLHSELNLSSLELGDSALYFCASSVGQASYEQYFGPGTRLTVT.

The chain has TRBV5-1 and TRBJ1-4; TRBD1 agrees at 7 bases. CDR1 SGHRS and CDR2 YFSETQ come from the germline V gene. This CDR3 contains 14 residues. V was clipped by 6 bases and J by 7 bases; unmatched bases: 9. The DNA for the CDR3 is TGCGCCAGCACCCTGACAGGGAACGGTGAAAAACTGTTTTTT. It specifies CASTLTGNGEKLFF. The whole variable domain, filled in from reference TRBV5-1 and TRBJ1-4, reads KAGVTQTPRYLIKTRGQQVTLSCSPISGHRSVSWYQQTPGQGLQFLFEYFSETQRNKGNFPGRFSGRQFSNSRSEMNVSTLELGDSALYLCASTLTGNGEKLFFGSGTQLSVL.

The chain is built from TRBV21-1 and TRBJ2-7; the DNA was not used to check the table's D call, TRBD1. TRBV21-1 is flagged as a pseudogene. The CDR3 consists of 14 residues. The CDR3 DNA reads as TGTGCCAGCAGCCCGAGACAGGGACCCTACGAGCAGTACTTC. This codes for CASSPRQGPYEQYF.